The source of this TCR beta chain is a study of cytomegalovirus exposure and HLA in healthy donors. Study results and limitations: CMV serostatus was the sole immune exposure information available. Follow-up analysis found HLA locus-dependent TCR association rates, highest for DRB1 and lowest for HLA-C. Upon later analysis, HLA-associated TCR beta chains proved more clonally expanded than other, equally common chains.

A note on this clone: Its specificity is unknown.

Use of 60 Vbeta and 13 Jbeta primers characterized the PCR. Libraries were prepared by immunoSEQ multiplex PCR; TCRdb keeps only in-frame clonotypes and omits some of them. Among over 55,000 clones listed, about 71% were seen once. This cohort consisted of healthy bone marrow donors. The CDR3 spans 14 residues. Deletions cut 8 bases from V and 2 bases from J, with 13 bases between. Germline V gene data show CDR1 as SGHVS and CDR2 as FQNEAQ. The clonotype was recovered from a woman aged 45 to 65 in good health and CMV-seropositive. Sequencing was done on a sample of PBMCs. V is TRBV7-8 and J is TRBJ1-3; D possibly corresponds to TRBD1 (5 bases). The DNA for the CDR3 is TGTGCCAGCCACCGGGGGGGAACTGGAAACACCATATATTTT. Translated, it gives CASHRGGTGNTIYF. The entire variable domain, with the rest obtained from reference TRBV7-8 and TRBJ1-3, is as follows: GAGVSQSPRYKVAKRGQDVALRCDPISGHVSLFWYQQALGQGPEFLTYFQNEAQLDKSGLPSDRFFAERPEGSVSTLKIQRTQQEDSAVYLCASHRGGTGNTIYFGEGSWLTVV.